In this sample, the clone carrying this T cell receptor (beta chain) turned up many times. Its cognate antigen is unknown. The data stem from a study of CD8 T cells in ankylosing spondylitis. Trimming removed 4 bases from V and 0 bases from J, with 11 bases in between. Germline-derived CDR1 and CDR2 are SGHDT and YYEEEE. CDR3 size: 15 residues. Findings of the study overall: Clones linked with disease were CD8+ and fairly uncommon in the peripheral blood. Blood of patients with ankylosing spondylitis appeared to be characterized by a TCR beta motif of eight highly homologous variants. Matched synovial fluid from ankylosing spondylitis patients was reported to be enriched for disease-linked clones.

Quantitative 5'-RACE was performed with molecular barcodes, and it yielded the TCR beta libraries. TCRdb processed the 5' RACE reads anew with MiXCR; each CDR3 protein has one entry. The data contain around 150,000 distinct CDR3 sequences, 11% of them singletons. This TCR was recovered from a male donor with ankylosing spondylitis or in good health (not recorded which). The rearrangement links TRBV5-6 to TRBJ2-1; D may be TRBD2 (6 bases). The sample was blood, either unsorted or a sorted T cell fraction (not recorded which). The CDR3 here is CASSPTRLSYNEQFF. CDR3 coding DNA: TGTGCCAGCAGCCCGACTAGACTCTCCTACAATGAGCAGTTCTTC. Filled out from reference TRBV5-6 and TRBJ2-1, the complete variable domain reads DAGVTQSPTHLIKTRGQQVTLRCSPKSGHDTVSWYQQALGQGPQFIFQYYEEEERQRGNFPDRFSGHQFPNYSSELNVNALLLGDSALYLCASSPTRLSYNEQFFGPGTRLTVL.